This entry lists 11 T cell receptor beta chains sequenced from one sample in a study of T cell repertoires in cytomegalovirus infection. TCRdb ran MiXCR on the reads and lists one entry per CDR3 protein. The sample lists 90,000 to 120,000 distinct CDR3 sequences, 20% to 30% occurring once. Sequencing was done on a sample of CD8+ T cells from PBMCs. These TCRs come from a human donor in good health (CMV status not recorded). Some clones in this sample may be carry-over from other donors' samples.

CDR3: CAWSVHLAGPWGYTF. Here the CDR3 DNA reads TGTGCCTGGAGTGTACACCTTGCAGGTCCCTGGGGCTACACCTTC. This rearrangement joins TRBV30 to TRBJ1-2; D ambiguous. With 0 bases removed from V and 8 bases from J, the gap between germline ends came to 19 bases. Germline V gene lookup returns CDR1 GTSNPN and CDR2 SVGIG (reference sequence). CDR3 length equals 15 residues.

This clonotype was detected many times. The rearrangement joins TRBV27 to TRBJ1-2, with D possibly matching TRBD1 (5 bases). V gave up 0 bases and J gave up 3 bases, with 8 bases separating them. Per the germline V gene, CDR1 is MNHEY and CDR2 is SMNVEV (reference sequence). CDR3 size: 14 residues. The CDR3 bases are TGTGCCAGCAGTTTATCGCAGGGCCACTATGGCTACACCTTC. Amino acid sequence: CASSLSQGHYGYTF.

As for this clonotype: A clone one base away is much larger, so this may be a read error. The chain couples TRBV11-2 to TRBJ2-3; 7 bases are a match to TRBD2. This CDR3 has 16 amino acids. CDR1 and CDR2 (germline): SGHAT, FQNNGV. Trimming removed 4 bases from V and 9 bases from J; junction bases left unmatched: 16. CDR3 protein: CASSSLGAGARETQYF. The CDR3 DNA follows: TGTGCCAGCAGCTCCCTGGGTGCGGGAGCTAGGGAAACGCAGTATTTT.

This chain joins TRBV10-3 and TRBJ2-7; tentative D call: TRBD1 (5 bases). The CDR3 contains 13 residues. The V end lost 2 bases, the J end lost 7 bases, and 12 bases lay between the germline ends. The germline V gene encodes CDR1 ENHRY and CDR2 SYGVKD. This CDR3 is CAISESQGREQYF. The CDR3 DNA reads as TGTGCCATCAGTGAGAGCCAGGGAAGGGAGCAGTACTTC.

This clonotype was seen a handful of times. The rearrangement joins TRBV19 to TRBJ2-1; 10 bases align to TRBD2. The CDR3 has 15 residues. Germline-derived CDR1 and CDR2 are LNHDA and SQIVND (reference sequence). V lost 7 bases and J lost 2; bases outside the gene matches: 5. The CDR3 reads CASTALAGAYNEQFF. In nucleotides, the CDR3 is TGTGCCAGTACAGCGCTAGCGGGGGCCTACAATGAGCAGTTCTTC.

This rearrangement joins TRBV20-1 to TRBJ2-6; a weak D match, TRBD2 (5 bases). CDR1 and CDR2 from the germline V gene are DFQATT and SNEGSKA (reference sequence). V lost 1 base and J 5 bases, leaving 15 bases between the germline ends. This CDR3 has 16 residues. The CDR3 nucleotides are TGCAGTGCTAGAGTTTCCGGGGTGGATCGGGCCAACGTCCTGACTTTC. Translated, it gives CSARVSGVDRANVLTF.

V and J are TRBV7-4 and TRBJ2-5; D gene uncertain. CDR3 size: 16 residues. The germline CDR1 and CDR2 sequences are SGHVT and SQSDAQ. The germline V and J ends were trimmed by 2 bases and 5 bases, with 18 bases remaining between them. The CDR3 bases are TGTGCCAGCAGCTTAAATCGGTCCCCTCACTGTGAGACCCAGTACTTC. Its translation: CASSLNRSPHCETQYF.

The chain combines TRBV11-3 with TRBJ1-1; no clear D gene. The length of the CDR3 is 13 residues. V was cut by 3 bases and J by 6 bases, with 11 bases left in between. Germline lookup yields CDR1 SGHNT and CDR2 YENEEA. For the CDR3, the DNA is TGTGCCAGCAGCTTCGAGGAGGGCTCTGAAGCTTTCTTT. This gives the protein CASSFEEGSEAFF.

The table lists this clonotype with many counts. V is TRBV4-1 and J is TRBJ2-7; D may be TRBD1 or TRBD2 (5 bases each). CDR1 MGHRA and CDR2 YSYEKL come from the germline V gene. CDR3 length: 16 amino acids. Trimming shortened V by 0 bases and J by 4 bases, and 16 bases separated the two germline ends. The CDR3 region is CASSQDLTADSYEQYF. The DNA of the CDR3 is TGCGCCAGCAGCCAAGATCTGACAGCGGACTCTTACGAGCAGTACTTC.

This clonotype was seen at least ten times. The rearrangement uses TRBV12-3 or TRBV12-4 and TRBJ1-6; TRBD1 might be the D (6 bases). The CDR3 is 14 amino acids. Deletions cut 6 bases from V and 8 bases from J, with 14 bases between. CDR3 in amino acids: CASRARGLDSPLHF. Here the CDR3 DNA reads TGTGCCAGCAGGGCTCGGGGGCTAGATTCACCCCTCCACTTT.

The chain joins TRBV19 to TRBJ1-6; TRBD1 matches at 8 bases. Germline CDR1 reads LNHDA; CDR2 reads SQIVND (reference sequence). With V trimmed by 5 bases and J by 0 bases, 9 bases remained unmatched. The CDR3 is made up of 18 amino acids. The CDR3 nucleotides are TGTGCCAGTAGTTCCGGACAGGGTGGAGGCTCCTATAATTCACCCCTCCACTTT. This gives the protein CASSSGQGGGSYNSPLHF.